Presented here are 5 T cell receptor beta chains from one specimen sequenced in a study of OX40 agonist ivuxolimab in advanced cancers. Sequenced by immunoSEQ multiplex PCR; TCRdb stores in-frame clones only, minus some. The data show more than 100,000 clones, roughly nine tenths seen once. The sequences come from CD4+ or CD8+ T cells sorted from blood, collected in a trial of the OX40 agonist ivuxolimab. The receptors derive from an adult with an advanced solid tumor such as melanoma, head and neck, liver or kidney cancer.

This rearrangement joins TRBV7-2 to TRBJ1-4; D unclear. The CDR3 runs to 15 residues. Germline loops: CDR1 SGHTA, CDR2 FQGNSA. Trimming stripped 5 bases from V and 1 base from J, with 11 bases between. CDR3 DNA sequence: TGTGCCAGCAGCCCCCTTTGGGGAACTAATGAAAAACTGTTTTTT. Its translation is CASSPLWGTNEKLFF. Variable domain in full (rest from reference TRBV7-2 and TRBJ1-4): GAGVSQSPSNKVTEKGKDVELRCDPISGHTALYWYRQSLGQGLEFLIYFQGNSAPDKSGLPSDRFSAERTGGSVSTLTIQRTQQEDSAVYLCASSPLWGTNEKLFFGSGTQLSVL.

This clone was picked up a small number of times. V usage is TRBV27 and J usage is TRBJ2-7, with D unresolved. CDR1 MNHEY and CDR2 SMNVEV come from the germline V gene (reference sequence). The CDR3 is made up of 15 amino acids. The V end lost 4 bases, the J end lost 2 bases, and 15 bases lay between the germline ends. The CDR3 loop is CASSSLGRVAYEQYF. The CDR3 DNA is TGTGCCAGCAGTTCCCTCGGACGGGTAGCCTACGAGCAGTACTTC.

This chain links TRBV7-9 with TRBJ1-5; D unclear. In germline, CDR1 is SEHNR, CDR2 FQNEAQ (reference sequence). V was pared by 1 base and J by 0 bases, with 4 bases between. There are 14 residues in the CDR3. This CDR3 reads CASSLDDSNQPQHF. As DNA, the CDR3 is TGTGCCAGCAGCTTAGATGATAGCAATCAGCCCCAGCATTTT.

This chain joins TRBV19 and TRBJ2-7, with TRBD1 matching 7 bases. The CDR3 runs 17 residues. Per germline, CDR1 LNHDA and CDR2 SQIVND (reference sequence). V trimming: 5 bases; J trimming: 2 bases; junction bases outside the gene matches: 15. As DNA, the CDR3 is TGTGCCAGTAGTGGGCCGGGCCGGGACAGCCTAACCTACGAGCAGTACTTC. Translation: CASSGPGRDSLTYEQYF.

Here the CDR3 reads CAISERQRVGYEQYF. The CDR3 DNA is TGTGCCATCAGTGAAAGGCAACGCGTAGGCTACGAGCAGTACTTC. The chain is built from TRBV10-3 and TRBJ2-7; D not resolved. Germline V gives CDR1 ENHRY, CDR2 SYGVKD. The ends were cut back, 3 bases at V and 3 bases at J, with 15 bases in the middle. The CDR3 is 15 amino acids.